This paragraph reports one T cell receptor beta chain. This entry belongs to a study of blood T cell repertoires in COVID-19. Original processing notes: Estimated nucleated cell counts came from reference gene primer amplification. Assay: immunoSEQ multiplex PCR; the TCRdb copy retains only in-frame clones and omits some. V, J and clone size are taken as reported in that table, and D and trimming were inferred from the DNA itself. This table has about 220,000 clones, roughly four fifths appearing once. The sequencing sample was made of peripheral blood. The TCR comes from a woman in her twenties or thirties who had recovered from COVID-19.

CDR3 amino acids: CASSGSGGGSTEAFF. CDR3 nucleotides: TGTGCCAGTAGTGGATCAGGGGGCGGGAGCACTGAAGCTTTCTTT. The chain employs TRBV19 and TRBJ1-1, with TRBD1 identical over 8 bases. CDR3 length equals 15 residues. Germline-derived CDR1 and CDR2 are LNHDA and SQIVND (reference sequence). V was pared by 5 bases and J by 4 bases, with 9 bases of the junction left unmatched.